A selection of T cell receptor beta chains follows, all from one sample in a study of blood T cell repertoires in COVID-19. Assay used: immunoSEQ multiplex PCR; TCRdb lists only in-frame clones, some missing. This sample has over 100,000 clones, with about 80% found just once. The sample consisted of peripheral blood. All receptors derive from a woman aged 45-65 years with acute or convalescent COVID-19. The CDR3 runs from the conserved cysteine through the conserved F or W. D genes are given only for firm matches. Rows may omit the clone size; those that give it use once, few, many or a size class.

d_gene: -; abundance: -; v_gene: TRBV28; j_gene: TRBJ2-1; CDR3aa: CASSPAGLPYNEQFF; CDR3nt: TGTGCCAGCAGCCCGGCGGGGCTTCCCTACAATGAGCAGTTCTTC
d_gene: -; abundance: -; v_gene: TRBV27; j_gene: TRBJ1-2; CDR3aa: CASSKNRVGYTF; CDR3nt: TGTGCCAGCAGTAAAAACAGAGTCGGCTACACCTTC
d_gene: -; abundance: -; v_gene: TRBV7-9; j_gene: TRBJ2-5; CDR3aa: CASTTFWGEETQYF; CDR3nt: TGTGCCAGCACTACCTTCTGGGGGGAAGAGACCCAGTACTTC
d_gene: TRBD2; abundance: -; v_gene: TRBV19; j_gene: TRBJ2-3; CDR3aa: CASRKKSPSGAYTQYF; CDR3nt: TGTGCCAGTAGGAAAAAATCGCCTAGCGGGGCCTATACGCAGTATTTT
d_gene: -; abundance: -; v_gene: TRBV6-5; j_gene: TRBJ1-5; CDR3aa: CASSYGAASNQPQHF; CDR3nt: TGTGCCAGCAGTTACGGGGCAGCTAGCAATCAGCCCCAGCATTTT
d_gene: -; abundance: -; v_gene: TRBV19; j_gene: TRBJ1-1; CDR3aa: CASSILGTTNTEAFF; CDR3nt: TGTGCCAGTAGTATCCTCGGGACAACCAACACTGAAGCTTTCTTT
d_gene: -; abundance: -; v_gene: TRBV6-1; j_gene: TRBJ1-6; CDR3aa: CASSERGSNSPLHF; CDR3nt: TGTGCCAGCAGTGAAAGGGGGAGCAATTCACCCCTCCACTTT
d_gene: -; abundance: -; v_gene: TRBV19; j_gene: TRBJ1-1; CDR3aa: CASSIRGSTEAFF; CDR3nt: TGTGCCAGTAGTATAAGGGGTAGCACTGAAGCTTTCTTT
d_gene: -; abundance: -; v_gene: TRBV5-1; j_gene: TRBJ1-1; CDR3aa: CASSPTGRAADTEAFF; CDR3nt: TGCGCCAGCAGCCCAACAGGACGAGCTGCGGACACTGAAGCTTTCTTT
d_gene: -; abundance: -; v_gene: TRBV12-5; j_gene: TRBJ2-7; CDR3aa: CASGVSHRATYEQYF; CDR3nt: TGTGCTAGTGGTGTCTCTCACAGGGCTACCTACGAGCAGTACTTC
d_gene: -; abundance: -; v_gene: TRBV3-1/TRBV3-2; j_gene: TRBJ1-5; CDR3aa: CASSQDSRYSNQPQHF; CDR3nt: TGTGCCAGCAGCCAGGACAGTCGGTATAGCAATCAGCCCCAGCATTTT
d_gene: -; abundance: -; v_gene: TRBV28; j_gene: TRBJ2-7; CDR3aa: CASSSVPPPTYEQYF; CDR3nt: TGTGCCAGCAGTAGCGTTCCTCCCCCAACTTACGAGCAGTACTTC
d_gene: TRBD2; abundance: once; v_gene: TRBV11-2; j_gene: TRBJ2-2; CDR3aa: CASSWGGPSGELFF; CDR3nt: TGTGCCAGCAGCTGGGGGGGACCCTCCGGGGAGCTGTTTTTT
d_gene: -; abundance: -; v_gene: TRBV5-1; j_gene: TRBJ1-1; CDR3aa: CASSRDWIGTEAFF; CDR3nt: TGCGCCAGCAGTCGCGACTGGATAGGCACTGAAGCTTTCTTT
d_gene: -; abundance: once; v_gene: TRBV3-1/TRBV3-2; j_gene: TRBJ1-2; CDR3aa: CASSHPGQSRVYTF; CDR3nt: TGTGCCAGCAGCCACCCTGGACAGAGCCGTGTCTACACCTTC
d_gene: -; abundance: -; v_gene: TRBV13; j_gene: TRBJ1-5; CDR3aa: CASSLGRQSRMQPQHF; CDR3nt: TGTGCCAGCAGCTTAGGCCGACAGTCCCGCATGCAGCCCCAGCATTTT
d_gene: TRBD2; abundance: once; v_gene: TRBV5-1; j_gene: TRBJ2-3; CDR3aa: CASSFFRSGGTDTQYF; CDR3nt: TGCGCCAGCAGCTTCTTCCGTAGCGGGGGCACAGATACGCAGTATTTT
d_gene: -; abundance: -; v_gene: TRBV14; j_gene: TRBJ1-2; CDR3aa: CASSPYEGSFRSYGYTF; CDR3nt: TGTGCCAGCAGCCCCTATGAGGGAAGCTTCCGGAGCTATGGCTACACCTTC
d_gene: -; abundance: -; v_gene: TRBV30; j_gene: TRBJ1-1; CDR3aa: CAWSVMGDTEAFF; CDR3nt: TGTGCCTGGAGTGTCATGGGAGACACTGAAGCTTTCTTT
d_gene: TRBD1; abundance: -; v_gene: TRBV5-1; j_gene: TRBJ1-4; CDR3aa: CASSLEGGGGEKLFF; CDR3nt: TGCGCCAGCAGCTTGGAAGGGGGCGGAGGTGAAAAACTGTTTTTT
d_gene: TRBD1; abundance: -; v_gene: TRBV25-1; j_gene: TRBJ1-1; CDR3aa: CASSRGRNTEAFF; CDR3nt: TGTGCCAGCTCAAGGGGGCGGAACACTGAAGCTTTCTTT
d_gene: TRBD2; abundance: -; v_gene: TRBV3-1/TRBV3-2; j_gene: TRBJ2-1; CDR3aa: CASSQDMGTSMFF; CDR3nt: TGTGCCAGCAGCCAAGATATGGGGACTAGCATGTTCTTC
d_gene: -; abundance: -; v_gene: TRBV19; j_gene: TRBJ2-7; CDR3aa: CASSIGRLPYEQYF; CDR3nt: TGTGCCAGTAGTATAGGCAGACTACCCTACGAGCAGTACTTC
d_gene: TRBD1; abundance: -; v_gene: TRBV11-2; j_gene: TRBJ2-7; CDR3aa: CASSFSAGQGYEQYF; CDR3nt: TGTGCCAGCAGCTTCTCTGCGGGACAGGGGTACGAGCAGTACTTC